What follows is one T cell receptor beta chain and its context. Its antigen remains unidentified. These data are taken from a study of T cells expressing NK-cell markers. Overall study context: From sorted CD3+CD56+NKG2C+, CD3+CD56+NKG2C- and CD3+CD56-NKG2C+ T cells came the TCR beta repertoires.

Study-wide points: Also leading the CD3+CD56-NKG2C+ fraction in a few donors were these clonotypes.

5'RACE template switching with UMIs produced the TCR beta cDNA. TCRdb re-called the 5' RACE reads and shows each CDR3 protein once, DNA omitted. Its table lists 400,000 to 450,000 distinct CDR3 sequences. This CDR3 contains 15 residues. The germline V gene has CDR1 KGHSH and CDR2 LQKENI. This chain joins TRBV18 and TRBJ2-4; TCRdb's assignment of TRBD1 cannot be checked, as there is no DNA. This sequence originates from a woman between 18 and 70 years old in good health. Sequencing used blood T cells: a sorted CD56 or NKG2C T cell subset, CD4+ or CD8+ T cells, or bulk PBMC T cells (not recorded which). CDR3 amino acids: CASSPETGGAGIQYF.